A single sample is the source of the 20 T cell receptor beta chains below, sequenced in a study of cytomegalovirus exposure and HLA in healthy donors (dated by TCRdb to the late 2010s). The library was obtained by the immunoSEQ multiplex PCR assay. For the multiplex PCR, a mixture combining 60 forward primers for TCR Vbeta segments and 13 reverse primers for TCR Jbeta segments was used. What TCRdb holds here is the immuneACCESS table cut down to in-frame rearrangements. Part of the clones is not present; checked against another copy, under half of the missing clones reflect an unresolved V gene, and the others are unexplained. In this sample the table shows about 110,000 clones, 79% of which occur a single time. The leading ten clones occupy 2.5% to 3.5% of the sample. The sample taken for sequencing was PBMCs. The source of these receptors is a woman aged 18-29 years in good health and CMV-seropositive.

As DNA, the CDR3 is TGTGCCACCAGCAGAGAGAGCAGGGGCTACACCTTC. It encodes CATSRESRGYTF. V gene TRBV15 combines with J gene TRBJ1-2; D remains ambiguous. Germline assignment: CDR1 LNHNV and CDR2 YYDKDF (reference sequence). The CDR3 has 12 amino acids. The germline V and J ends were trimmed by 0 bases and 8 bases, with 7 bases remaining between them.

This clone is a singleton in its sample. The chain combines TRBV7-8 with TRBJ1-1; 7 bases map to TRBD1. The V gene end was trimmed by 3 bases and the J gene end by 1 base; junction bases not matched to a gene: 2. CDR1 is SGHVS, CDR2 FQNEAQ, per germline. CDR3 length: 14 amino acids. CDR3 in DNA: TGTGCCAGCAGCTTGACAGGGAGGAACACTGAAGCTTTCTTT. Protein: CASSLTGRNTEAFF.

The chain couples TRBV30 to TRBJ1-6; D gene uncertain. V was shortened by 2 bases and J by 7 bases, with 9 bases between the two germline ends. This CDR3 comprises 13 residues. CDR1 and CDR2 from the germline V gene are GTSNPN and SVGIG (reference sequence). The CDR3 reads CAWSRGSNSPLHF. In DNA form, the CDR3 reads TGTGCCTGGAGTCGGGGAAGCAATTCACCCCTCCACTTT.

The chain links TRBV29-1 to TRBJ2-2; 16 positions match TRBD2. The CDR3 extends over 15 amino acids. The trim removed 7 bases at V and 7 bases at J, leaving 6 bases unmatched. CDR1 and CDR2 from the germline V gene are SQVTM and ANQGSEA. CDR3 sequence (DNA): TGCAGCGCTAGGGGGACTAGCGGGAGGGGCGGGGAGCTGTTTTTT. Translation gives CSARGTSGRGGELFF.

The CDR3 DNA follows: TGTGCCAGCAGTTACTCGGGGCTCAATCAGCCCCAGCATTTT. It yields the protein CASSYSGLNQPQHF. The chain combines TRBV6-5 with TRBJ1-5, with a possible D match to TRBD1 (5 bases). V was trimmed by 0 bases and J by 3 bases, leaving 6 bases between them. This CDR3 spans 14 amino acids. The germline V gene encodes CDR1 MNHEY and CDR2 SVGAGI.

The J gene is TRBJ2-2, the V gene TRBV13; a weak D match, TRBD2 (6 bases). This CDR3 is built from 14 residues. The germline CDR1 and CDR2 sequences are PRHDT and FYEKMQ (reference sequence). Between the trimmed V and J ends, which lost 5 bases and 3 bases, there was a span of 10 bases. CDR3 bases: TGTGCCAGCAGCGAGGGGACTTACACCGGGGAGCTGTTTTTT. Amino acid sequence: CASSEGTYTGELFF.

V and J are TRBV7-9 and TRBJ1-1; the D is unclear. The V end lost 5 bases, the J end lost 3 bases, and 4 bases lay between the germline ends. CDR3 length equals 11 residues. The germline V gene encodes CDR1 SEHNR and CDR2 FQNEAQ (reference sequence). The CDR3 loop is CASSRDTEAFF. CDR3 nucleotide sequence: TGTGCCAGCAGCCGGGACACTGAAGCTTTCTTT.

The rearrangement joins TRBV30 to TRBJ1-4; D uncertain. The CDR3 has 15 residues. Trimming took 0 bases from V and 8 from J, leaving 16 bases between them. Looked up from germline, CDR1 is GTSNPN and CDR2 is SVGIG (reference sequence). The CDR3 protein is CAWSVPAARGEKLFF. In nucleotides, the CDR3 is TGTGCCTGGAGTGTACCGGCAGCTAGAGGGGAAAAACTGTTTTTT. Looking up the rest from reference TRBV30 and TRBJ1-4 gives the full variable domain: SQTIHQWPATLVQPVGSPLSLECTVEGTSNPNLYWYRQAAGRGLQLLFYSVGIGQISSEVPQNLSASRPQDRQFILSSKKLLLSDSGFYLCAWSVPAARGEKLFFGSGTQLSVL.

The rearrangement uses TRBV2 and TRBJ1-5, with D possibly being TRBD1 (5 bases). V gave up 5 bases and J gave up 7 bases, with 15 bases separating them. Germline V gene data show CDR1 as SNHLY and CDR2 as FYNNEI. The CDR3 loop spans 14 amino acids. The CDR3 coding sequence is TGTGCCAGCAGTATGGGGGGAGGAAGGCAGCCCCAGCATTTT. It codes for CASSMGGGRQPQHF.

The chain employs TRBV10-1 and TRBJ2-5, with no clear D. This CDR3 has 15 amino acids. Deletions cut 0 bases from V and 5 bases from J, with 13 bases between. The germline gives CDR1 WNHNN, CDR2 SYGVQD (reference sequence). CDR3 in amino acids: CASSESNRLGETQYF. The CDR3 DNA reads as TGCGCCAGCAGTGAGTCAAACCGGCTAGGCGAGACCCAGTACTTC.

The chain has TRBV6-5 and TRBJ2-7; 7 bases line up with TRBD2. Trimming cost V 8 bases and J 3 bases; bases outside gene matches: 7. CDR1 and CDR2 (germline): MNHEY, SVGAGI. This CDR3 contains 13 residues. The CDR3 is CASPRRESYEQYF. The CDR3 DNA is TGTGCCAGCCCTCGGCGGGAGAGCTACGAGCAGTACTTC.

This clone was counted only a few times. The rearrangement uses TRBV28 and TRBJ2-4, with 10 bases aligning to TRBD1. The CDR3 is 16 amino acids. Germline assignment: CDR1 MDHEN and CDR2 SYDVKM. The J segment lost 9 bases and the V segment lost 5 bases, leaving 13 bases of the junction unmatched. CDR3 amino acids: CASSGSGTGEGGIQYF. The CDR3 DNA sequence: TGTGCCAGCAGTGGATCCGGGACAGGGGAAGGGGGCATTCAGTACTTC.

This clone has just one count. This sample includes further DNA sequences coding for the same CDR3. The chain joins TRBV9 to TRBJ1-5; D is possibly TRBD1 (6 bases). This CDR3 is 13 amino acids long. Looked up from germline, CDR1 is SGDLS and CDR2 is YYNGEE. V lost 0 bases and J lost 5, with 6 bases in between. For the CDR3, the DNA is TGTGCCAGCAGCGTAGAGGGGGATCAGCCCCAGCATTTT. Amino acid sequence: CASSVEGDQPQHF.

The chain employs TRBV6-6 and TRBJ2-5, with D perhaps TRBD1 (6 bases). The V end lost 5 bases, the J end lost 5 bases, and 18 bases lay between the germline ends. The CDR3 covers 15 residues. CDR1 and CDR2 (germline): MNHNY, SVGAGI (reference sequence). Written as DNA, the CDR3 is TGTGCCAGCAGTCTTACTACAGGGAGAACGGAGACCCAGTACTTC. Translation: CASSLTTGRTETQYF.

This chain connects TRBV6-5 to TRBJ1-4; D unclear. Germline assignment: CDR1 MNHEY and CDR2 SVGAGI. V was pared by 4 bases and J by 7 bases, with 13 bases between. The CDR3 loop spans 14 amino acids. The CDR3 reads CASSWEVGSEKLFF. The CDR3 DNA reads as TGTGCCAGCAGTTGGGAAGTTGGGAGTGAAAAACTGTTTTTT.

V is TRBV9 and J is TRBJ2-1; 10 positions agree with TRBD2. In germline, CDR1 is SGDLS, CDR2 YYNGEE. The CDR3 totals 15 residues. V lost 4 bases, J lost 8 bases, and 9 bases stayed unmatched. The CDR3, as DNA: TGTGCCAGCAGCTTCTCTAGCGGGGGAGGCGATGAGCAGTTCTTC. It translates to CASSFSSGGGDEQFF.

This clone was seen only a few times. The genes are TRBV28 and TRBJ1-1; 10 bases fit TRBD1. The CDR3 loop spans 14 amino acids. V lost 3 bases, J lost 8 bases, and 6 bases stayed unmatched. Germline CDR1 and CDR2: MDHEN and SYDVKM. The CDR3 sequence is CASSLTGTGVEAFF. The CDR3 nucleotides are TGTGCCAGCAGTTTGACCGGGACAGGGGTCGAAGCTTTCTTT.

The rearrangement joins TRBV11-2 to TRBJ2-7; D gene unclear. The V end was cut by 0 bases, the J end by 4 bases, with 4 bases between. In germline, CDR1 is SGHAT, CDR2 FQNNGV. There are 12 residues in the CDR3. CDR3 in amino acids: CASSLDMYEQYF. DNA for the CDR3: TGTGCCAGCAGCTTAGACATGTACGAGCAGTACTTC.

The rearrangement uses TRBV7-9 and TRBJ1-2, with 10 bases matching TRBD1. Germline V gene data show CDR1 as SEHNR and CDR2 as FQNEAQ (reference sequence). J lost 4 bases, V lost 2 bases, and 7 bases had no gene match. The CDR3 extends over 16 amino acids. Here the CDR3 reads CASSLSFGQGGYGYTF. The CDR3 DNA reads TGTGCCAGCAGCTTATCCTTCGGACAGGGGGGCTATGGCTACACCTTC.

The V and J genes are TRBV6-1 and TRBJ2-2; 8 nucleotides match TRBD1. Germline CDR1 MNHNS, CDR2 SASEGT. This CDR3 region has 14 residues. V lost 8 bases, J lost 4 bases, and 6 bases stayed unmatched. Here the CDR3 reads CASSDRVSTGELFF. CDR3 nucleotides: TGTGCCAGCTCGGACAGGGTGAGCACCGGGGAGCTGTTTTTT.